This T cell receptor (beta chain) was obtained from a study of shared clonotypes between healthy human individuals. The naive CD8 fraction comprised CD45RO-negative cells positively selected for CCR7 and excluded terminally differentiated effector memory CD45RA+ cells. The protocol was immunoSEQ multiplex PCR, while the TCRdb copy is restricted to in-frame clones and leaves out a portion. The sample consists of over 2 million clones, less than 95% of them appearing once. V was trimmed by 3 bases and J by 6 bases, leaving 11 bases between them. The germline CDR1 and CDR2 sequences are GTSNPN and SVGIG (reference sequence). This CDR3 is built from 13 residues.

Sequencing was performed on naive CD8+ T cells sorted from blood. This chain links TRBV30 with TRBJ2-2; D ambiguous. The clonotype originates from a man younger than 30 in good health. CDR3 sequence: CAWSGDMAGELFF. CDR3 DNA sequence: TGTGCCTGGAGCGGTGATATGGCCGGGGAGCTGTTTTTT.